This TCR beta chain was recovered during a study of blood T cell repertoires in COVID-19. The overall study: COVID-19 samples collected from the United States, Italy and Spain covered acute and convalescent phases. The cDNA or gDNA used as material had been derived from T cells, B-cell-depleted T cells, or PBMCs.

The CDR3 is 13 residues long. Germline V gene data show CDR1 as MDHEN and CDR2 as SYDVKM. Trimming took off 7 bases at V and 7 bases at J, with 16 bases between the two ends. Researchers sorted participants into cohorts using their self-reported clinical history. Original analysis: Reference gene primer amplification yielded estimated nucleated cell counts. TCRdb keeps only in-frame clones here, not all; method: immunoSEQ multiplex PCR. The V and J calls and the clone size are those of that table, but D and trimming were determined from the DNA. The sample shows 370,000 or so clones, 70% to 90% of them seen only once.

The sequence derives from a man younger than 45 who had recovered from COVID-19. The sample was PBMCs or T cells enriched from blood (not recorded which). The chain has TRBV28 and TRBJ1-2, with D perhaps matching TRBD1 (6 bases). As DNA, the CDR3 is TGTGCCAGCACCTGGGGGGGCGTAGTTGGCTACACCTTC. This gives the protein CASTWGGVVGYTF.